One and the same sample provided the 29 T cell receptor beta chains below, sequenced in a study. One entry per CDR3 protein results from TCRdb running MiXCR on the 5' RACE reads. The data hold tens of thousands of distinct CDR3 sequences, with roughly 31% observed a single time. The sample taken for sequencing was tumor-infiltrating memory CD4+ T cells sorted from the breast tumor. Described subset: memory CD4+ T cells, CD4+CD45RO+CD25-. All receptors derive from a female donor with breast cancer.

Turning to this clonotype: The junction departs from the called germline gene at one end, perhaps through a read error. The genes are TRBV20-1 and TRBJ2-3; D not certain. CDR3 length: 15 residues. Germline V gives CDR1 DFQATT, CDR2 SNEGSKA (reference sequence). DNA of the CDR3: TGCAGTGCTAGACCCCGGCCCCTGCAAACAGATACGCAGTACTTT. Translating it yields CSARPRPLQTDTQYF.

The count of this clonotype is one. The genes are TRBV4-2 and TRBJ2-2, with D possibly being TRBD2 (6 bases). V was clipped by 1 base and J by 5 bases, with 11 bases between them. This CDR3 is 15 amino acids long. CDR1 is LGHNA, CDR2 YNFKEQ, per germline. DNA of the CDR3: TGTGCCAGCAGCCAAGCGGGAGTCGGGACCGGGGAGCTGTTTTTT. Its protein is CASSQAGVGTGELFF.

The table lists this clonotype with many counts. The V gene is TRBV9, the J gene TRBJ2-7; possible D gene TRBD2, 5 bases. Germline V lookup: CDR1 SGDLS, CDR2 YYNGEE. Trimming shortened V by 1 base and J by 3 bases, and 17 bases separated the two germline ends. The CDR3 is made up of 16 amino acids. CDR3 nucleotides: TGTGCCAGCAGCGTATCCAGCGGAATATCCCTCTACGAGCAGTACTTC. The encoded protein is CASSVSSGISLYEQYF.

This clonotype appeared many times. CDR3 nucleotide sequence: TGTGCCAGCACCCGAACTGCGGGGGGCCGTAGCTTGTCCTACAATGAGCAGTTCTTC. Amino acids: CASTRTAGGRSLSYNEQFF. The chain has TRBV7-2 and TRBJ2-1, with 8 nucleotides matching TRBD2. After removal of 7 bases from V and 1 base from J, the junction contained 18 bases not matched to a gene. This CDR3 comprises 19 residues. CDR1 is SGHTA, CDR2 FQGNSA, per germline.

The chain uses TRBV5-4 and TRBJ1-1; D gene ambiguous. V lost 6 bases, J lost 0 bases, and 9 bases lay in between. From germline, CDR1 is SGHNT and CDR2 YYREEE (reference sequence). The CDR3 is made up of 13 amino acids. The CDR3: CASNSFVNTEAFF. In DNA form, the CDR3 reads TGTGCCAGCAACTCATTTGTGAACACTGAAGCTTTCTTT.

This clonotype was seen a handful of times. The chain employs TRBV7-8 and TRBJ2-7; TRBD2 matches 8 bases. The CDR3 spans 14 residues. V lost 3 bases to trimming and J lost 4 bases; unmatched junction nucleotides: 5. Germline V gene sequence: CDR1 SGHVS, CDR2 FQNEAQ. The CDR3 DNA follows: TGTGCCAGCAGCTTCCCGGGAGGGAGGTACGAGCAGTACTTC. Its translation is CASSFPGGRYEQYF.

This clonotype was observed many times. V usage is TRBV20-1 and J usage is TRBJ2-5; perhaps TRBD2 as D (6 bases). CDR1 is DFQATT, CDR2 SNEGSKA, per germline (reference sequence). Trimming pared 3 bases from V and 4 bases from J, leaving 12 bases between. The CDR3 contains 13 residues. The DNA of the CDR3 is TGCAGTGCTAGCATCGGGAGTACAGAGACCCAGTACTTC. This encodes CSASIGSTETQYF.

The table lists this clonotype with a few counts. The genes are TRBV18 and TRBJ2-3; 9 positions match TRBD1. The germline V gene has CDR1 KGHSH and CDR2 LQKENI. The CDR3 extends over 14 amino acids. After removal of 4 bases from V and 3 bases from J, the junction contained 2 bases not matched to a gene. As DNA, the CDR3 is TGTGCCAGCTCACAGGACAGGGGAACAGATACGCAGTATTTT. Its protein product is CASSQDRGTDTQYF.

This chain connects TRBV4-3 to TRBJ2-2, with TRBD2 matching over 11 bases. The CDR3 sequence is 17 residues long. V trimming: 4 bases; J trimming: 1 base; junction bases outside the gene matches: 5. Per the germline V gene, CDR1 is LGHNA and CDR2 is YSLEER. This chain's CDR3 is CASSPGGLAVNTGELFF. In nucleotides, the CDR3 is TGCGCCAGCAGCCCGGGGGGACTAGCGGTGAACACCGGGGAGCTGTTTTTT.

The CDR3 nucleotides read TGCAGCGTGTGGACAGGGAAAGGATTGCAGTACTTC. Amino acid sequence: CSVWTGKGLQYF. V gene TRBV29-1 combines with J gene TRBJ2-7; 8 bases are a match to TRBD1. This CDR3 comprises 12 residues. CDR1 is SQVTM and CDR2 is ANQGSEA in the germline V gene. With V trimmed by 6 bases and J by 9 bases, 10 bases remained unmatched.

This clonotype appeared a few times. This chain joins TRBV7-9 and TRBJ1-5; unclear D gene. V lost 3 bases to trimming and J lost 5 bases, with 8 bases between them. Germline V gives CDR1 SEHNR, CDR2 FQNEAQ (reference sequence). CDR3 size: 13 residues. The chain's CDR3 is CASSFASDQPQHF. The CDR3 DNA reads as TGTGCCAGCAGCTTTGCCAGTGATCAGCCCCAGCATTTT.

The table lists this clonotype with a few counts. J is TRBJ1-1 and V is TRBV4-1; D call uncertain. The V and J ends lost 5 bases and 3 bases respectively, with 10 bases between them. CDR3 size: 13 residues. CDR1 and CDR2 (germline): MGHRA, YSYEKL. CDR3 sequence reads: CASSSFQDTEAFF. CDR3 sequence (DNA): TGCGCCAGCAGCTCTTTCCAGGACACTGAAGCTTTCTTT.

The V and J genes are TRBV5-1 and TRBJ1-2, with D perhaps matching TRBD1 (5 bases). There are 15 residues in the CDR3. Germline values: CDR1 SGHRS, CDR2 YFSETQ. The ends were cut back, 4 bases at V and 7 bases at J, with 20 bases in the middle. This chain's CDR3 is CASSPGGTERGGYTF. In DNA form, the CDR3 reads TGCGCCAGCAGCCCGGGAGGGACGGAGCGTGGTGGCTACACCTTC.

This sequence joins TRBV6-6 and TRBJ2-7; the D is unclear. Germline V gene lookup returns CDR1 MNHNY and CDR2 SVGAGI (reference sequence). CDR3 length: 11 residues. The ends were cut back, 0 bases at V and 10 bases at J, with 7 bases in the middle. The CDR3 loop is CASSYSGDQYF. The CDR3 DNA sequence: TGTGCCAGCAGTTACTCTGGCGACCAGTACTTC.

This sequence joins TRBV5-4 and TRBJ1-1; TRBD1 might be the D (6 bases). Trimming took off 4 bases at V and 5 bases at J, with 12 bases between the two ends. This CDR3 spans 13 amino acids. CDR1 SGHNT and CDR2 YYREEE come from the germline V gene (reference sequence). The CDR3 region has the DNA TGTGCCAGCAGCCTTAGGGGGGGGACTGAAGCTTTCTTT. Translation gives CASSLRGGTEAFF.

V usage is TRBV20-1 and J usage is TRBJ2-1; possibly TRBD2 for D (5 bases). The CDR3 has 14 residues. Germline assignment: CDR1 DFQATT and CDR2 SNEGSKA (reference sequence). With 3 bases removed from V and 7 bases from J, the gap between germline ends came to 16 bases. The CDR3 region is CSASLGREANEQFF. CDR3 coding DNA: TGCAGTGCTAGCTTAGGCCGGGAAGCGAATGAGCAGTTCTTC.

V usage is TRBV29-1 and J usage is TRBJ2-1; D is undetermined. Trimming removed 2 bases at V and 8 bases at J, with 7 bases between. The CDR3 has 11 residues. Per the germline V gene, CDR1 is SQVTM and CDR2 is ANQGSEA. The CDR3 DNA is TGCAGCGTTGAACCCCCCCATGAGCAGTTCTTC. This translates into CSVEPPHEQFF.

This clonotype was observed at least ten times. The chain employs TRBV29-1 and TRBJ2-3; a weak D match, TRBD2 (6 bases). The germline CDR1 and CDR2 sequences are SQVTM and ANQGSEA. CDR3 length equals 15 residues. The V end lost 0 bases, the J end lost 5 bases, and 15 bases lay between the germline ends. The CDR3 reads CSVEDSRGAGDTQYF. The CDR3 DNA reads as TGCAGCGTTGAAGATTCGCGCGGGGCGGGAGATACGCAGTATTTT.

The rearrangement links TRBV4-1 to TRBJ1-3; 9 bases agree with TRBD1. Trimming cost V 3 bases and J 1 base; bases outside gene matches: 4. The CDR3 spans 16 residues. Germline V gene lookup returns CDR1 MGHRA and CDR2 YSYEKL. The CDR3 reads CASSQIQGASGNTIYF. The CDR3 DNA sequence: TGCGCCAGCAGCCAGATACAGGGGGCGTCTGGAAACACCATATATTTT.

This chain joins TRBV20-1 and TRBJ2-1; D call uncertain. From germline, CDR1 is DFQATT and CDR2 SNEGSKA (reference sequence). The ends were cut back, 2 bases at V and 4 bases at J, with 18 bases in the middle. This CDR3 is built from 16 residues. CDR3 residues: CSARNSRFTLYNEQFF. The CDR3 DNA follows: TGCAGTGCTAGAAACTCCAGGTTCACTCTTTACAATGAGCAGTTCTTC.

The genes are TRBV5-6 and TRBJ2-2; TRBD1 or TRBD2 may be the D gene (6 bases each). CDR3 length equals 16 residues. Germline V lookup: CDR1 SGHDT, CDR2 YYEEEE. V shed 0 bases and J shed 0 bases, with 9 bases lying between them. The CDR3 spells CASSLDGGANTGELFF. In DNA, the CDR3 is TGTGCCAGCAGCTTGGACGGGGGCGCGAACACCGGGGAGCTGTTTTTT. Together with reference TRBV5-6 and TRBJ2-2, the CDR3 gives the full variable domain: DAGVTQSPTHLIKTRGQQVTLRCSPKSGHDTVSWYQQALGQGPQFIFQYYEEEERQRGNFPDRFSGHQFPNYSSELNVNALLLGDSALYLCASSLDGGANTGELFFGEGSRLTVL.

Details on this clonotype: The CDR3 end shows no conserved phenylalanine or tryptophan, and so a read error is likely. CDR3 region: CASSFEFKNTEAFL. DNA for the CDR3: TGCGCCAGCAGCTTCGAGTTTAAGAACACTGAAGCTTTCCTT. The chain employs TRBV5-1 and TRBJ1-1, with D unclear. V was shortened by 2 bases and J by 1 base, with 9 bases between the two germline ends. CDR1 is SGHRS, CDR2 YFSETQ, per germline. The CDR3 length is 14 residues.

A few counts support this clonotype. The chain couples TRBV20-1 to TRBJ2-7; 7 positions agree with TRBD1. Germline lookup yields CDR1 DFQATT and CDR2 SNEGSKA (reference sequence). J was trimmed by 5 bases and V by 2 bases; bases with no gene match: 3. The length of the CDR3 is 12 residues. As DNA, the CDR3 is TGCAGTGCTAGAAGACAGGGCCACGAGCAGTACTTC. Translated, it gives CSARRQGHEQYF.

This clonotype has just a few counts. The CDR3 reads CASRTRTSAGLTQYF. CDR3 coding DNA: TGTGCCAGCAGGACTAGGACTAGCGCGGGGTTGACGCAGTATTTT. The gene calls are TRBV9 and TRBJ2-3; 9 positions match TRBD2. The J segment lost 9 bases and the V segment lost 5 bases, leaving 13 bases of the junction unmatched. This CDR3 contains 15 residues. Per germline, CDR1 SGDLS and CDR2 YYNGEE. Full variable domain (rest looked up from reference TRBV9 and TRBJ2-3): DSGVTQTPKHLITATGQRVTLRCSPRSGDLSVYWYQQSLDQGLQFLIQYYNGEERAKGNILERFSAQQFPDLHSELNLSSLELGDSALYFCASRTRTSAGLTQYFGPGTRLTVL.

The rearrangement links TRBV6-1 to TRBJ2-7, with D perhaps being TRBD1 or TRBD2 (5 bases each). Germline-derived CDR1 and CDR2 are MNHNS and SASEGT. With 6 bases removed from V and 4 bases from J, the gap between germline ends came to 22 bases. The CDR3 extends over 16 amino acids. The CDR3 loop is CASSLNPATGPYEQYF. CDR3 in DNA: TGTGCCAGCAGCCTTAACCCCGCCACGGGACCATACGAGCAGTACTTC.

This clonotype came up once. An end of the junction differs from the germline gene, which may be a read error. The V gene is TRBV3-1, the J gene TRBJ2-6, with TRBD1 as a possible D gene (5 bases). The CDR3 has 14 residues. CDR1 LGHDT and CDR2 YNNKEL come from the germline V gene (reference sequence). CDR3 residues: CTSSRRGRANVLTF. CDR3 in DNA: TGTACCAGCAGCCGAAGGGGCCGGGCCAACGTCCTGACTTTC.

V and J are TRBV9 and TRBJ2-1; 9 bases line up with TRBD2. The germline V gene encodes CDR1 SGDLS and CDR2 YYNGEE. Unmatched junction bases numbered 9, after V lost 0 bases and J lost 11 bases. CDR3 length equals 15 residues. Written as DNA, the CDR3 is TGTGCCAGCAGCGTAGTTACTAGCGGGTACCAGAAGCAGTTCTTC. As protein: CASSVVTSGYQKQFF.

The gene calls are TRBV15 and TRBJ1-1; unclear D gene. Germline values: CDR1 LNHNV, CDR2 YYDKDF (reference sequence). The CDR3 covers 11 residues. V gave up 0 bases and J gave up 10 bases, with 6 bases separating them. CDR3: CATSRDGGAFF. Written as DNA, the CDR3 is TGTGCCACCAGCAGAGATGGAGGAGCTTTCTTT.

The chain recombines TRBV5-1 with TRBJ2-3; 11 nucleotides agree with TRBD2. CDR1 and CDR2 (germline): SGHRS, YFSETQ. The trim removed 5 bases at V and 4 bases at J, leaving 9 bases unmatched. This CDR3 region has 16 residues. CDR3 coding DNA: TGCGCCAGCAGTACTACTAGCGGGAGAGCGGCAGATACGCAGTATTTT. Amino acid sequence: CASSTTSGRAADTQYF.